A selection of T cell receptor beta chains follows, all from one sample in a study of response to subunit inactivated influenza vaccine. TCRdb re-called the RT-PCR reads through MiXCR, storing one row per CDR3 protein. The data hold approximately 520,000 distinct CDR3 sequences, with 16% observed a single time. Material: CD4+ T cells sorted from PBMCs, obtained about 24 months after vaccination. These receptors were taken from a man between 50 and 75 years old who received an inactivated influenza vaccine. Both conserved end residues are part of each CDR3. D genes are given only for firm matches. Size tells how often a clone was seen (once, few, many) or the class of an expanded clone, and some rows leave it out.

TRBV6-1,NA,NA,TRBJ1-6,CASSTFRMHSPLHF,TGTGCCAGCAGTACCTTCCGGATGCATTCACCCCTCCACTTT
TRBV3-1,few,NA,TRBJ2-2,CASSQGGTYTGELFF,TGTGCCAGCAGCCAAGGCGGGACCTACACCGGGGAGCTGTTTTTT
TRBV6-1,NA,TRBD2,TRBJ2-5,CASRPLAETSTQYF,TGTGCCAGCAGACCTCTAGCGGAAACTTCGACCCAGTACTTC
TRBV7-2,few,NA,TRBJ2-2,CASSLGAEAGELFF,TGTGCCAGCAGCTTAGGTGCCGAGGCCGGGGAGCTGTTTTTT
TRBV7-9,few,TRBD1,TRBJ1-6,CASSLETGSPLHF,TGTGCCAGCAGCTTAGAGACAGGGTCACCCCTCCACTTT
TRBV6-2/TRBV6-3,NA,NA,TRBJ2-1,CASSTRGYNEQFF,TGTGCCAGCAGTACCCGGGGGTACAATGAGCAGTTCTTC
TRBV15,few,NA,TRBJ1-1,CATSRGGGFEAFF,TGTGCCACCAGCAGAGGGGGTGGCTTTGAAGCTTTCTTT
TRBV7-2,NA,TRBD2,TRBJ2-1,CASSLGGTSGSNEQFF,TGTGCCAGCAGCTTAGGTGGGACTAGCGGGAGCAATGAGCAGTTCTTC
TRBV18,few,NA,TRBJ2-3,CASSRGPYTDTQYF,TGTGCCAGCTCGCGGGGGCCTTACACAGATACGCAGTATTTT
TRBV9,few,NA,TRBJ2-4,CASSVADGSLHF,NA
TRBV5-1,few,NA,TRBJ1-1,CASTQGRNTEAFF,TGCGCCAGTACCCAGGGGCGGAACACTGAAGCTTTCTTT
TRBV28,few,TRBD1,TRBJ2-7,CASTGGYYYEQYF,TGTGCCAGCACAGGGGGCTATTACTACGAGCAGTACTTC
TRBV7-9,NA,NA,TRBJ1-1,CASSVRQNTEAFF,TGTGCCAGCAGCGTTCGACAGAACACTGAAGCTTTCTTT
TRBV9,many,NA,TRBJ1-1,CASSQGEAEAFF,TGTGCCAGCAGCCAAGGGGAGGCTGAAGCTTTCTTT
TRBV20-1,few,TRBD1,TRBJ2-7,CSASRDRAYEQYF,TGCAGTGCTAGCCGGGACAGGGCCTACGAGCAGTACTTC
TRBV4-2,NA,NA,TRBJ1-4,CASSQDRRATNEKLFF,TGTGCCAGCAGCCAAGATCGTAGGGCAACTAATGAAAAACTGTTTTTT
TRBV10-3,few,TRBD2,TRBJ2-3,CATASGTGTDTQYF,TGTGCCACGGCTAGCGGGACGGGCACAGATACGCAGTATTTT
TRBV28,few,NA,TRBJ1-5,CASSLSRGRPQHF,TGTGCCAGCAGTTTAAGTCGGGGTCGGCCCCAGCATTTT
TRBV20-1,NA,TRBD2,TRBJ2-1,CSAPRTSGRVRVGEQFF,TGCAGTGCTCCCAGGACTAGCGGGAGGGTAAGGGTGGGTGAGCAGTTCTTC
TRBV4-2,NA,NA,TRBJ1-5,CASSQDTVSNQPQHF,TGTGCCAGCAGCCAAGATACAGTTAGCAATCAGCCCCAGCATTTT
TRBV29-1,NA,TRBD1,TRBJ1-1,CSASGQQNTEAFF,TGCAGCGCCTCGGGACAGCAGAACACTGAAGCTTTCTTT
TRBV7-2,many,NA,TRBJ2-7,CASSTLAGMFYEQYF,TGTGCCAGCAGCACCCTGGCAGGGATGTTCTACGAGCAGTACTTC
TRBV6-5,NA,NA,TRBJ1-1,CASSYSFGDLENTEAFF,TGTGCCAGCAGTTACAGCTTTGGGGATTTGGAGAACACTGAAGCTTTCTTT
TRBV28,NA,TRBD2,TRBJ2-5,CASTQLLLRSGTSRETQYF,TGTGCCAGCACCCAACTCCTTTTACGTAGCGGGACTTCTCGGGAGACCCAGTACTTC
TRBV29-1,few,TRBD2,TRBJ2-1,CSADTSGRYGEQFF,TGCAGCGCCGACACTAGCGGGAGATATGGTGAGCAGTTCTTC
TRBV2,many,TRBD1,TRBJ2-2,CASSWTGGNTGELFF,TGTGCCAGCAGCTGGACAGGGGGGAACACCGGGGAGCTGTTTTTT
TRBV5-4,NA,NA,TRBJ2-1,CASGPGGLWQFF,TGTGCCAGCGGCCCTGGGGGCCTCTGGCAGTTCTTC
TRBV7-2,many,NA,TRBJ2-5,CASSQTIQETQYF,TGTGCCAGCAGCCAGACTATCCAAGAGACCCAGTACTTC
TRBV5-5,few,TRBD1,TRBJ2-1,CASSTQVGQGIMGEQFF,TGTGCCAGCAGCACCCAGGTGGGACAGGGTATTATGGGTGAGCAGTTCTTC
TRBV29-1,few,TRBD2,TRBJ2-7,CSVESPSGSYEQYF,TGCAGCGTTGAAAGCCCTAGCGGGTCCTACGAGCAGTACTTC
TRBV4-2,once,TRBD2,TRBJ2-1,CASGLTSGGYNEQFF,TGTGCCAGCGGCCTAACTAGCGGGGGGTACAATGAGCAGTTCTTC
TRBV20-1,NA,TRBD1,TRBJ1-1,CSANGDRMNTEAFF,TGCAGTGCTAACGGGGACAGGATGAACACTGAAGCTTTCTTT
TRBV6-1,few,NA,TRBJ2-3,CASSTGSLGTDTQYF,TGTGCCAGCAGTACAGGGAGTTTGGGCACAGATACGCAGTATTTT
TRBV12-3/TRBV12-4,NA,NA,TRBJ1-4,CASGDGLGGPFF,TGTGCCAGCGGGGACGGCCTTGGTGGGCCGTTTTTT
TRBV7-2,NA,TRBD1,TRBJ1-4,CASSLARGLDEKLFF,TGTGCCAGCAGCTTAGCTAGGGGGCTGGATGAAAAACTGTTTTTT
TRBV10-2,many,NA,TRBJ2-3,CASKDSPVDTQYF,TGCGCCAGCAAAGACTCCCCCGTGGATACGCAGTATTTT
TRBV5-1,many,NA,TRBJ1-3,CASSIDPGGAGNTIYF,TGCGCCAGCAGTATAGATCCCGGGGGTGCTGGAAACACCATATATTTT
TRBV4-2,NA,TRBD1,TRBJ2-7,CASSQEQGASYEQYF,TGTGCCAGCAGCCAAGAACAGGGGGCCTCCTACGAGCAGTACTTC
TRBV5-8,few,NA,TRBJ1-5,CASRILTSGNQPQHF,TGTGCCAGCAGGATTCTTACAAGTGGCAATCAGCCCCAGCATTTT
TRBV5-1,few,NA,TRBJ2-1,CASSPRGRDNEQFF,TGCGCCAGCAGCCCCAGGGGCCGTGACAATGAGCAGTTCTTC
TRBV20-1,many,NA,TRBJ1-1,CSARPGGASGTEAFF,TGCAGTGCTAGACCCGGAGGGGCTTCGGGCACTGAAGCTTTCTTT
TRBV7-2,few,TRBD2,TRBJ2-7,CASSPGRAGGEQYF,TGTGCCAGCAGCCCGGGTCGGGCGGGGGGCGAGCAGTACTTC
TRBV9,NA,NA,TRBJ1-2,CASSPTRDWGYTF,TGTGCCAGCAGCCCTACCAGGGACTGGGGCTACACCTTC
TRBV12-3/TRBV12-4,few,NA,TRBJ1-6,CASSLGGAHSPLHF,TGTGCCAGCAGTTTAGGCGGGGCTCACTCACCCCTCCACTTT
TRBV7-8,NA,TRBD1,TRBJ2-3,CASSVDRVADTQYF,TGTGCCAGCAGCGTAGACAGGGTAGCAGATACGCAGTATTTT
TRBV5-1,few,NA,TRBJ2-1,CASSLVGEFGYNEQFF,TGCGCCAGCAGCTTGGTGGGGGAGTTCGGCTACAATGAGCAGTTCTTC
TRBV27,NA,NA,TRBJ1-2,CASSLSGRLYGYTF,TGTGCCAGCAGTTTAAGTGGCCGGCTCTATGGCTACACCTTC
TRBV15,NA,TRBD1,TRBJ2-2,CATTRFGQGYTGELFF,TGTGCCACGACCAGGTTTGGACAGGGGTACACCGGGGAGCTGTTTTTT
TRBV20-1,few,NA,TRBJ2-2,CSAREHAGELFF,TGCAGTGCTAGAGAACACGCCGGGGAGCTGTTTTTT
TRBV7-3,NA,TRBD1,TRBJ2-1,CASSLSGTGANNEQFF,TGTGCCAGCAGCCTCTCCGGGACAGGGGCAAACAATGAGCAGTTCTTC
TRBV20-1,few,TRBD1,TRBJ1-5,CSASLDRGHPQHF,TGCAGTGCTAGTCTGGACAGGGGCCACCCCCAGCATTTT
TRBV12-3/TRBV12-4,NA,TRBD1,TRBJ2-2,CASTLLIDHRGLPNTGELFF,TGTGCCAGCACCCTCCTCATCGATCACAGGGGGCTACCGAACACCGGGGAGCTGTTTTTT